Below are 14 T cell receptor beta chains sequenced from a single sample in a study of T cells after posttransplantation cyclophosphamide. Libraries were prepared by immunoSEQ multiplex PCR; TCRdb keeps only in-frame clonotypes and omits some of them. The data show some 10,000 clones, 80% to 90% seen once. Busulfan-fludarabine conditioning, marrow transplant, and cyclophosphamide on days +3 and +4 were administered. The source was PBMCs, collected after allogeneic stem cell transplant with posttransplant cyclophosphamide. The source of these receptors is a female patient aged 50-59 years who received an allogeneic stem cell transplant from a related donor, was CMV-positive, and had no GVHD. Some T cells may originate from the graft donor.

This clone has only one observation. The junction shows a germline mismatch at one end, possibly a read error. This chain uses TRBV30 with TRBJ1-3; TRBD1 aligns across 9 bases. This CDR3 spans 15 amino acids. CDR1 and CDR2 (germline): GTSNPN, SVGIG (reference sequence). The CDR3 spells CARRTGAFSGNTIYF. CDR3 DNA: TGTGCCCGGAGGACAGGGGCCTTCTCTGGAAACACCATATATTTT.

The rearrangement joins TRBV9 to TRBJ1-5; possible D gene TRBD1, 5 bases. The CDR3 extends over 15 amino acids. Germline V gene lookup returns CDR1 SGDLS and CDR2 YYNGEE. V dropped 0 bases and J dropped 4 bases, with 11 bases sitting between them. The CDR3 region has the DNA TGTGCCAGCAGCGTAGGGCAGGGCCCTAATCAGCCCCAGCATTTT. It yields the protein CASSVGQGPNQPQHF.

The CDR3, as DNA: TGTGCCAGCAGAGCTTATAGCGGCAATCAGCCCCAGCATTTT. Its protein is CASRAYSGNQPQHF. The chain employs TRBV6-1 and TRBJ1-5; the D is unclear. CDR1 and CDR2 from the germline V gene are MNHNS and SASEGT. Trimming removed 6 bases from V and 2 bases from J, with 11 bases in between. The CDR3 is 14 residues long.

V and J are TRBV6-1 and TRBJ1-5; D not certain. Trimming took 3 bases from V and 4 from J, leaving 7 bases between them. Germline CDR1 is MNHNS and CDR2 is SASEGT. The length of the CDR3 is 13 residues. The CDR3 nucleotides read TGTGCCAGCAGTGACTATAGAAATCAGCCCCAGCATTTT. Translating it yields CASSDYRNQPQHF.

This chain joins TRBV5-1 and TRBJ1-4, with 8 bases matching TRBD1. CDR3 size: 19 residues. CDR1 and CDR2 (germline): SGHRS, YFSETQ. The J segment lost 0 bases and the V segment lost 0 bases, leaving 10 bases of the junction unmatched. For the CDR3, the DNA is TGCGCCAGCAGCTTGGGAGGCGGAACAGGGGGACCAACTAATGAAAAACTGTTTTTT. This sequence encodes CASSLGGGTGGPTNEKLFF.

This chain connects TRBV5-1 to TRBJ2-7; 14 bases are a match to TRBD2. This CDR3 has 17 residues. V was pared by 4 bases and J by 0 bases, with 6 bases of the junction left unmatched. Germline V gives CDR1 SGHRS, CDR2 YFSETQ. DNA of the CDR3: TGCGCCAGCAGCCCCGGGACTAGCGGGGGTGTCTCCTACGAGCAGTACTTC. It specifies CASSPGTSGGVSYEQYF.

The J gene is TRBJ2-3, the V gene TRBV2; 13 bases are a match to TRBD2. Unmatched junction bases numbered 8, after V lost 7 bases and J lost 4 bases. Germline V lookup: CDR1 SNHLY, CDR2 FYNNEI. This CDR3 contains 16 residues. This chain's CDR3 is CASKILTSGGADTQYF. The CDR3 nucleotides read TGTGCCAGCAAAATCCTAACTAGCGGGGGGGCAGATACGCAGTATTTT.

The V gene is TRBV7-9, the J gene TRBJ1-5; the match to TRBD1 covers 8 bases. Looked up from germline, CDR1 is SEHNR and CDR2 is FQNEAQ (reference sequence). This CDR3 is 15 amino acids long. V was clipped by 6 bases and J by 1 base; unmatched bases: 5. The CDR3 is CASSEQGGSNQPQHF. The DNA of the CDR3 is TGTGCCAGCAGTGAACAGGGGGGGAGCAATCAGCCCCAGCATTTT.

The rearrangement joins TRBV7-2 to TRBJ2-3, with TRBD2 matching over 7 bases. The CDR3 has 17 amino acids. Trimming removed 5 bases from V and 3 bases from J; junction bases left unmatched: 14. Germline CDR1 is SGHTA and CDR2 is FQGNSA. DNA of the CDR3: TGTGCCAGCAGCACGAGCGGCGGGGGTGTATCGACAGATACGCAGTATTTT. Translation gives CASSTSGGGVSTDTQYF.

By its share, this clone is medium-sized (0.01 to 0.1%). J is TRBJ1-5 and V is TRBV28, with 10 bases aligning to TRBD1. V lost 5 bases, J lost 6 bases, and 10 bases stayed unmatched. The CDR3 is made up of 16 amino acids. The germline CDR1 and CDR2 sequences are MDHEN and SYDVKM. CDR3 coding DNA: TGTGCCAGCAGTCCGTGGGGACAGGGGAGGCTTCAGCCCCAGCATTTT. It specifies CASSPWGQGRLQPQHF.

Only one count was recorded for this clone. The rearrangement joins TRBV7-8 to TRBJ2-7; the match to TRBD2 covers 8 bases. CDR1 is SGHVS, CDR2 FQNEAQ, per germline. V dropped 3 bases and J dropped 7; count of bases not matched to a gene: 5. The CDR3 is made up of 13 amino acids. CDR3 protein: CASSFGRGGEQYF. The CDR3 DNA reads as TGTGCCAGCAGCTTCGGCCGGGGGGGGGAGCAGTACTTC.

This chain connects TRBV30 to TRBJ2-1, with a tentative D call TRBD1 (6 bases). The germline V and J ends were trimmed by 5 bases and 2 bases, with 10 bases remaining between them. The CDR3 covers 13 residues. CDR1 and CDR2 from the germline V gene are GTSNPN and SVGIG (reference sequence). CDR3 sequence reads: CAWEQGTYNEQFF. The CDR3 DNA follows: TGTGCCTGGGAACAGGGTACCTACAATGAGCAGTTCTTC.

There are a few counts of this clone. The genes are TRBV6-5 and TRBJ2-4; D uncertain. Germline CDR1 and CDR2: MNHEY and SVGAGI. The CDR3 extends over 11 amino acids. Trimming removed 1 base from V and 10 bases from J, with 5 bases in between. CDR3 bases: TGTGCCAGCAGTTACTTCGGTATTCAGTACTTC. This encodes CASSYFGIQYF.

The chain recombines TRBV9 with TRBJ2-7; 9 bases are shared with TRBD1. Germline loops: CDR1 SGDLS, CDR2 YYNGEE. The length of the CDR3 is 15 residues. The V gene end was trimmed by 4 bases and the J gene end by 7 bases; junction bases not matched to a gene: 12. In DNA, the CDR3 is TGTGCCAGCAGCTCAACCGGGACAGGGAATGGGGAGCAGTACTTC. This codes for CASSSTGTGNGEQYF.